The clone carrying this T cell receptor (beta chain) was picked up a small number of times. Its antigen is undetermined. TCRdb itself ran the reads through MiXCR, one entry per CDR3 protein. The data hold fewer than 1,000,000 distinct CDR3 sequences, with under 40% observed a single time. The source of the sample is a study of T cell repertoires in cytomegalovirus infection. The wider study: Used in the study were CMV epitopes, some recently identified and HLA-C-restricted, others well-studied and HLA-B-restricted. An indication of both CMV infection and matching HLA type came from public TCR beta signatures.

Study-wide results and limits: Ex vivo responses were dominated by HLA-C-restricted CMV-specific TCR beta clonotypes. Cumulative frequency (of public TCR beta family members) identified carriers of CMV plus the relevant HLA.

The CDR3 is 17 amino acids. Germline V gives CDR1 MNHEY, CDR2 SVGEGT. V lost 0 bases to trimming and J lost 6 bases; unmatched junction nucleotides: 10. The J gene is TRBJ2-1, the V gene TRBV6-2 or TRBV6-3; 8 nucleotides match TRBD2. The sample consisted of cultured CD8+ T cells from PBMCs, taken from culture after CMV antigen stimulation. The sequence was collected from a human donor in good health (CMV status not recorded). Some clones in this sample may be carry-over from other donors' samples. The CDR3 sequence: CASSYSLELAVFNEQFF. CDR3 nucleotide sequence: TGTGCCAGCAGTTACTCTCTCGAACTAGCGGTATTCAATGAGCAGTTCTTC.